This is a list of T cell receptor beta chains from one sample in a study of CD8 T cell repertoires and HIV-1 epitope variants. Their recognized antigens are unknown. Clones were sequenced by immunoSEQ multiplex PCR, and TCRdb holds only the in-frame ones, with some missing. There are several thousand clones in the sample; around three fifths occur only once, and 40% to 50% lies in the top ten. The sequenced sample consisted of cultured CD8+ T cells derived from PBMCs. These receptors were taken from a male donor with HIV. Both conserved end residues are trimmed from each CDR3. Each record gives: V gene, J gene, clone size, CDR3 protein. Size values are once, few and many counts, or a class for expanded clones, and some rows have none.

TRBV13	TRBJ1-2	-	ASSLETDPTGGYT
TRBV11-1	TRBJ2-7	-	ASSPDGGGAFEQY
TRBV10-1	TRBJ2-7	-	ASSPSRLGSYEQY
TRBV11-2	TRBJ2-3	once	ASSRGTGADTQY
TRBV28	TRBJ2-7	-	ASSLTGGSEQY
TRBV9	TRBJ1-1	few	ASSVDTHTEAF
TRBV28	TRBJ2-7	-	ASTGRVPWSSGRNYEQY
TRBV13	TRBJ2-1	-	ASSSGLADELNEQF
TRBV7-8	TRBJ2-7	-	ASSLVVYEQY
TRBV13	TRBJ1-2	few	ASSLAGGVYGYT
TRBV6-6	TRBJ2-1	few	ASSRPYNEQF
TRBV27	TRBJ2-1	-	ASSLSLRGRGNEQF
TRBV28	TRBJ2-7	medium-sized	ASSPPDSYEQY
TRBV11-2	TRBJ2-5	-	ASSLQVEETQY
TRBV9	TRBJ1-4	-	ASSSPRGGFDNEKLF
TRBV28	TRBJ1-6	-	AISGGRDGSPLH
TRBV7-8	TRBJ2-1	-	ASSFRTGHEQF
TRBV7-6	TRBJ2-5	-	ASSFGSFQETQY
TRBV6-1	TRBJ1-5	medium-sized	ASSVDTDNYQPQH
TRBV5-6	TRBJ1-1	-	ASSLNQGSTEAF
TRBV9	TRBJ1-4	-	ASSSSGSGEKLF
TRBV21-1	TRBJ2-1	once	ASSRTGKPGLALYNSYNEQF
TRBV5-1	TRBJ2-2	-	ASSLDPGQGELF
TRBV28	TRBJ2-7	-	ASESLLQGASYEQY
TRBV6-5	TRBJ2-1	-	ASTGAGREQF
TRBV2	TRBJ2-7	-	ASSELPASPYEQY
TRBV6-5	TRBJ2-1	-	ASRREAGEYNEQF
TRBV7-2	TRBJ1-6	few	ASSLGHSYNSPLH
TRBV6-5	TRBJ2-7	few	ASTRTGTGEQY